A selection of T cell receptor beta chains follows, all from one sample in a study of blood T cell repertoires in COVID-19. Libraries were prepared by immunoSEQ multiplex PCR; TCRdb keeps only in-frame clonotypes and omits some of them. The table has 40,000 to 60,000 clones, roughly 84% seen once. Sequencing was performed on peripheral blood. All receptors come from a man aged 50 to 60 with active COVID-19. CDR3s include the opening cysteine and the closing phenylalanine or tryptophan. The D gene is left open where the match is weak. The size field is filled for only some rows; it gives once, few, many or a size class.

J,length,V,size,D,CDR3,DNA
TRBJ1-2,13,TRBV6-5,NA,NA,CASHTSTDYGYTF,TGTGCCAGCCATACGTCGACAGACTATGGCTACACCTTC
TRBJ2-7,13,TRBV12-3/TRBV12-4,NA,NA,CASSWDNSYEQYF,TGTGCCAGCAGTTGGGACAACTCCTACGAGCAGTACTTC
TRBJ2-7,12,TRBV7-2,NA,NA,CASSLLAYEQYF,TGTGCCAGCAGCTTACTCGCCTACGAGCAGTACTTC
TRBJ2-5,16,TRBV5-6,NA,TRBD1,CASSLGTGVKQETQYF,TGTGCCAGCAGCTTAGGAACAGGGGTGAAGCAAGAGACCCAGTACTTC
TRBJ2-4,16,TRBV14,once,NA,CASSQGALWAKNIQYF,TGTGCCAGCAGCCAAGGAGCTCTTTGGGCCAAAAACATTCAGTACTTC
TRBJ2-1,16,TRBV18,NA,NA,CASSPPVQRRLHEQFF,TGTGCCAGCTCACCACCTGTCCAGCGGAGGTTGCATGAGCAGTTCTTC
TRBJ1-1,13,TRBV27,NA,NA,CASSLSGVGEAFF,TGTGCCAGCAGTTTATCAGGGGTCGGTGAAGCTTTCTTT
TRBJ1-1,13,TRBV15,few,NA,CATSKGLDTEAFF,TGTGCCACCAGCAAGGGACTTGACACTGAAGCTTTCTTT
TRBJ2-3,18,TRBV7-2,NA,TRBD2,CASSWTPTSGGSTDTQYF,TGTGCCAGCAGCTGGACCCCGACTAGCGGGGGGAGCACAGATACGCAGTATTTT
TRBJ2-7,15,TRBV7-9,few,TRBD1,CASSSRQGRTYEQYF,TGTGCCAGCAGCTCTAGACAGGGGAGGACCTACGAGCAGTACTTC
TRBJ1-2,15,TRBV28,NA,NA,CASRSPGGAGYGYTF,TGTGCCAGCAGGAGCCCGGGGGGGGCCGGCTATGGCTACACCTTC
TRBJ2-3,15,TRBV5-6,NA,TRBD2,CASSPLAGGADTQYF,TGTGCCAGCAGCCCCTTAGCGGGGGGTGCAGATACGCAGTATTTT
TRBJ1-1,14,TRBV5-1,NA,NA,CASSLAGGNTEAFF,TGCGCCAGCAGCTTGGCCGGCGGGAACACTGAAGCTTTCTTT
TRBJ1-4,15,TRBV2,NA,NA,CASSEQDATNEKLFF,TGTGCCAGCAGTGAACAGGATGCAACTAATGAAAAACTGTTTTTT
TRBJ2-5,16,TRBV6-6,NA,NA,CASSRLPGPREETQYF,TGTGCCAGCAGTCGACTCCCAGGACCGAGGGAAGAGACCCAGTACTTC
TRBJ1-5,17,TRBV28,NA,TRBD1,CASSTLTGALGNQPQHF,TGTGCCAGCAGCACATTAACAGGGGCGTTAGGCAATCAGCCCCAGCATTTT
TRBJ2-3,18,TRBV4-3,NA,TRBD2,CASSQQPEGSGGSDTQYF,TGCGCCAGCAGCCAACAGCCCGAGGGTAGCGGGGGATCAGATACGCAGTATTTT
TRBJ1-2,15,TRBV28,NA,NA,CASSLSGGANDGYTF,TGTGCCAGCAGTTTAAGTGGGGGGGCCAACGATGGCTACACCTTC
TRBJ1-5,14,TRBV28,NA,TRBD1,CASSLTGGRQPQHF,TGTGCCAGCAGTTTGACAGGGGGTCGGCAGCCCCAGCATTTT
TRBJ2-7,15,TRBV18,NA,NA,CASSPLGDSYYEQYF,TGTGCCAGCTCACCACTAGGTGACAGTTACTACGAGCAGTACTTC
TRBJ1-2,13,TRBV5-4,NA,NA,CASSLNEDYGYTF,TGTGCCAGCAGCTTGAATGAGGACTATGGCTACACCTTC
TRBJ1-4,14,TRBV9,NA,NA,CASSAGAKNEKLFF,TGTGCCAGCAGCGCAGGTGCCAAGAATGAAAAACTGTTTTTT
TRBJ2-7,16,TRBV7-9,NA,NA,CASSWVEGYTAYEQYF,TGTGCCAGCAGCTGGGTGGAGGGATACACCGCCTACGAGCAGTACTTC
TRBJ2-1,18,TRBV23-1,NA,NA,CASSQPTGKVVSYNEQFF,TGCGCCAGCAGTCAACCCACAGGGAAGGTGGTCTCCTACAATGAGCAGTTCTTC
TRBJ1-1,15,TRBV9,NA,NA,CASSPRRPVGTEAFF,TGTGCCAGCAGCCCCCGCCGGCCGGTCGGGACTGAAGCTTTCTTT
TRBJ2-2,15,TRBV9,NA,NA,CASKRIQTHTGELFF,TGTGCCAGCAAGCGTATACAAACTCACACCGGGGAGCTGTTTTTT
TRBJ2-7,16,TRBV6-1,NA,TRBD1,CASSEAFGQGGNEQYF,TGTGCCAGCAGTGAAGCTTTTGGACAGGGCGGCAACGAGCAGTACTTC
TRBJ2-7,16,TRBV6-1,NA,TRBD2,CASSELGGLAGDEQYF,TGTGCCAGCAGTGAACTAGGCGGACTAGCGGGGGACGAGCAGTACTTC
TRBJ1-2,14,TRBV5-1,NA,TRBD1,CASSFQGGGYGYTF,TGCGCCAGCAGCTTTCAGGGGGGCGGCTATGGCTACACCTTC
TRBJ1-2,14,TRBV5-8,NA,NA,CASSVSGKDFGYTF,TGTGCCAGCAGCGTATCAGGGAAAGATTTTGGCTACACCTTC
TRBJ2-7,15,TRBV6-5,NA,TRBD1,CASSLMGQGKDEQYF,TGTGCCAGCAGCCTGATGGGACAGGGGAAGGACGAGCAGTACTTC
TRBJ1-1,15,TRBV10-2,NA,NA,CASSAIDIRNTEAFF,TGCGCCAGCAGTGCTATTGATATTCGGAACACTGAAGCTTTCTTT
TRBJ2-7,13,TRBV2,once,NA,CASSDTGSYEQYF,TGTGCCAGCAGCGATACAGGCTCCTACGAGCAGTACTTC
TRBJ1-5,13,TRBV29-1,NA,NA,CSVMRAPGQPQHF,TGCAGCGTTATGAGGGCTCCAGGTCAGCCCCAGCATTTT
TRBJ2-3,18,TRBV11-3,once,TRBD2,CASSLGVIAGESTDTQYF,TGTGCCAGCAGCTTAGGAGTCATAGCGGGGGAAAGCACAGATACGCAGTATTTT
TRBJ1-5,14,TRBV2,NA,NA,CASSDKRGRQPQHF,TGTGCCAGCAGTGATAAGCGGGGAAGGCAGCCCCAGCATTTT
TRBJ1-2,14,TRBV28,NA,TRBD1,CASKGTGLKIGYTF,TGTGCCAGCAAGGGGACAGGCCTAAAAATTGGCTACACCTTC
TRBJ1-4,18,TRBV18,NA,TRBD1,CASSPYDRGRFSNEKLFF,TGTGCCAGCTCACCTTATGACAGGGGGCGATTTTCTAATGAAAAACTGTTTTTT
TRBJ1-5,13,TRBV12-3/TRBV12-4,NA,NA,CASRMDGGQPQHF,TGTGCCAGCAGGATGGACGGGGGTCAGCCCCAGCATTTT
TRBJ1-4,12,TRBV2,once,TRBD1,CASSEGGQGLFF,TGTGCCAGCAGTGAAGGGGGACAGGGGTTATTTTTT
TRBJ1-1,15,TRBV19,once,NA,CASSLGGAGGTEAFF,TGTGCCAGTAGTCTGGGGGGGGCCGGGGGCACTGAAGCTTTCTTT
TRBJ2-1,17,TRBV2,NA,NA,CASSLREGQLSYNEQFF,TGTGCCAGCAGCCTCCGAGAAGGACAACTCTCCTACAATGAGCAGTTCTTC
TRBJ2-2,13,TRBV28,NA,NA,CASSPQSTGELFF,TGTGCCAGCAGCCCACAGAGCACCGGGGAGCTGTTTTTT
TRBJ2-1,14,TRBV19,NA,TRBD2,CASSIVGLGYEQFF,TGTGCCAGTAGTATAGTTGGACTAGGCTATGAGCAGTTCTTC
TRBJ1-1,14,TRBV6-5,NA,TRBD1,CASSYRTGRTEAFF,TGTGCCAGCAGTTACCGGACAGGGCGAACTGAAGCTTTCTTT
TRBJ2-1,16,TRBV19,NA,TRBD1,CASSIDRGISYNEQFF,TGTGCCAGTAGTATAGACAGGGGGATCTCCTACAATGAGCAGTTCTTC
TRBJ1-1,15,TRBV4-3,NA,NA,CASSHLQGGDTEAFF,TGCGCCAGCAGCCATTTACAGGGAGGGGACACTGAAGCTTTCTTT
TRBJ2-1,14,TRBV6-5,NA,NA,CASRGLRGYNEQFF,TGTGCCAGCAGAGGTTTGAGGGGGTACAATGAGCAGTTCTTC
TRBJ2-6,15,TRBV11-2,NA,NA,CASSFWRAGANVLTF,TGTGCCAGCAGCTTCTGGAGGGCAGGGGCCAACGTCCTGACTTTC
TRBJ2-6,19,TRBV4-1,NA,NA,CASSQDNSQFFSGANVLTF,TGCGCCAGCAGCCAAGACAACAGTCAATTCTTCTCTGGGGCCAACGTCCTGACTTTC
TRBJ2-2,14,TRBV5-1,NA,NA,CASSPITSAGELFF,TGCGCCAGCAGCCCCATAACTAGTGCCGGGGAGCTGTTTTTT